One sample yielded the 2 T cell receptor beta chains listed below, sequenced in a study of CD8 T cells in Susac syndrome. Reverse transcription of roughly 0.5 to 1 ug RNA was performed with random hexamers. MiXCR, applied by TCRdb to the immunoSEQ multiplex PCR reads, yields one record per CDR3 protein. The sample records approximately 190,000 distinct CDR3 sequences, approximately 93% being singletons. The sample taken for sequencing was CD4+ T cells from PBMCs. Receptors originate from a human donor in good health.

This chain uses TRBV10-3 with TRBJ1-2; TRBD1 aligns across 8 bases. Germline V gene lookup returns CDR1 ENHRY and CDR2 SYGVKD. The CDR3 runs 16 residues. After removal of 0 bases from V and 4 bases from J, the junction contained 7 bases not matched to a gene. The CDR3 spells CAISESKDRATYGYTF. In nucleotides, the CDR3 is TGTGCCATCAGTGAGTCAAAGGACAGGGCAACCTATGGCTACACCTTC.

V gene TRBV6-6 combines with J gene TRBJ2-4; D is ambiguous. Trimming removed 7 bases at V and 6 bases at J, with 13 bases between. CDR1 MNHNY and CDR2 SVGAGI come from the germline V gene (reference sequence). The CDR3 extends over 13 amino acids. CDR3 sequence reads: CASTETTPNIQYF. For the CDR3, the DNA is TGTGCCAGCACCGAGACCACCCCAAACATTCAGTACTTC.